This T cell receptor beta chain was documented in a study of blood T cells in healthy people across ages. Findings and limits, study-wide: It was not known whether donors were CMV positive (a possible confounder of expanded clonotype changes). Across the age range, TCR beta diversity per million T cells fell in a roughly linear way. Naive CD4+ cells and diversity were both higher in long-lived donors than in aged donors.

A second PCR of roughly 7 to 11 cycles used a sample-barcoded 5' primer and a J-beta primer mix. TCRdb passed the 5' RACE reads through MiXCR, listing each CDR3 protein once. The sample holds about 640,000 distinct CDR3 sequences, roughly 50% seen once. The study recruited healthy Caucasian donors from Russia who were aged about 6 to 95. CDR3 size: 13 residues. Trimming stripped 3 bases from V and 5 bases from J, with 10 bases between. A word on this clonotype: Its antigen is not known.

The J gene is TRBJ1-2, the V gene TRBV12-3 or TRBV12-4; D might be TRBD1 (5 bases). The TCR originated in a man between 60 and 75 years old in good health. Sequencing used blood. This chain's CDR3 is CASSFSQGYGYTF. DNA of the CDR3: TGTGCCAGCAGTTTTAGCCAGGGATATGGCTACACCTTC.